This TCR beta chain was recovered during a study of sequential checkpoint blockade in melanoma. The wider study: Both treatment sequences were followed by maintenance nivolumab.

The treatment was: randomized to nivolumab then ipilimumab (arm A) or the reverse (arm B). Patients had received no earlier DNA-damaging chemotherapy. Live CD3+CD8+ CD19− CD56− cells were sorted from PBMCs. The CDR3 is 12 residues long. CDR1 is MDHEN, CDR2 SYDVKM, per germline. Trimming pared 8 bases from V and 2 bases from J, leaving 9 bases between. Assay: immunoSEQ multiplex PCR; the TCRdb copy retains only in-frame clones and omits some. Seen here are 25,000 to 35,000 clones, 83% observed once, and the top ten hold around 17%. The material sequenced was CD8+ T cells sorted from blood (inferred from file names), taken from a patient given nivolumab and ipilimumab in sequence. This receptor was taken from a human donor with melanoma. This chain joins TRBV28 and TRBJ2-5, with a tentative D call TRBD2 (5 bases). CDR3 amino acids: CASGLSQETQYF. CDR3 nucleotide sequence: TGTGCCAGCGGACTTTCACAAGAGACCCAGTACTTC.